The 13 T cell receptor beta chains given below trace back to one sample, sequenced in a study of blood T cell repertoires in COVID-19. The assay was immunoSEQ multiplex PCR, and TCRdb's table has in-frame clones only and misses some. Here the sample spans 250,000 to 350,000 clones, approximately 90% being singletons. The source material was peripheral blood. Every receptor here comes from a woman in her thirties with COVID-19, enrolled during active disease.

V gene TRBV3-1 (or the pseudogene TRBV3-2) combines with J gene TRBJ2-7; no reliable D call. Trimming left V 4 bases short and J 7 bases short, with 23 bases between. The germline CDR1 and CDR2 sequences are LGHDT and YNNKEL (reference sequence). This CDR3 contains 16 residues. CDR3 sequence (DNA): TGTGCCAGCAGCCGGCCCGGAGACCTACGAGCAGCGGAGCAGTACTTC. This sequence encodes CASSRPGDLRAAEQYF.

The chain joins TRBV24-1 to TRBJ1-4; D is ambiguous. Trimming cost V 3 bases and J 5 bases, with 6 bases left between them. The CDR3 length is 13 residues. Germline V gives CDR1 KGHDR, CDR2 SFDVKD. CDR3 sequence (DNA): TGTGCCACCAGTGATGGCCCGAATGAAAAACTGTTTTTT. Amino acids: CATSDGPNEKLFF.

This clone has only a few counts. This chain connects TRBV13 to TRBJ2-3, with unresolved D. V gave up 5 bases and J gave up 1 base, with 19 bases separating them. Germline V gene data show CDR1 as PRHDT and CDR2 as FYEKMQ (reference sequence). The CDR3 sequence is 17 residues long. The DNA of the CDR3 is TGTGCCAGCAGCCCAGTCGCCGACCCCGCGGGCACAGATACGCAGTATTTT. Protein: CASSPVADPAGTDTQYF.

The chain employs TRBV6-5 and TRBJ1-2, with TRBD1 identical over 8 bases. The CDR3 has 11 amino acids. V lost 11 bases and J lost 7; bases outside the gene matches: 6. Per the germline V gene, CDR1 is MNHEY and CDR2 is SVGAGI. CDR3 sequence reads: CACGQGGGYTF. The CDR3 coding sequence is TGTGCCTGCGGACAGGGAGGTGGCTACACCTTC.

The CDR3 DNA reads as TGTGCCACCAGCAGTAGAACAGGGGGGCAGTACTTC. It yields the protein CATSSRTGGQYF. This chain links TRBV15 with TRBJ2-7; 8 nucleotides agree with TRBD1. V dropped 3 bases and J dropped 9; count of bases not matched to a gene: 4. Looked up from germline, CDR1 is LNHNV and CDR2 is YYDKDF (reference sequence). The CDR3 is 12 residues long.

The chain couples TRBV5-1 to TRBJ2-7; weak D call: TRBD1 (5 bases). Germline CDR1 reads SGHRS; CDR2 reads YFSETQ. V was cut by 0 bases and J by 3 bases, with 10 bases left in between. The CDR3 spans 14 residues. In nucleotides, the CDR3 is TGCGCCAGCAGCTTGGGTCTAAGGGGCTACGAGCAGTACTTC. Protein product: CASSLGLRGYEQYF.

V usage is TRBV7-9 and J usage is TRBJ2-1; 7 nucleotides align to TRBD2. CDR1 and CDR2 from the germline V gene are SEHNR and FQNEAQ (reference sequence). With V trimmed by 3 bases and J by 0 bases, 11 bases remained unmatched. This CDR3 has 18 residues. The CDR3 is CASSFLRGAGYSYNEQFF. The CDR3 nucleotides read TGTGCCAGCAGCTTCCTTCGGGGAGCGGGGTACTCCTACAATGAGCAGTTCTTC.

This chain connects TRBV28 to TRBJ1-5; possibly TRBD1 for D (5 bases). Germline lookup yields CDR1 MDHEN and CDR2 SYDVKM. The CDR3 loop spans 12 amino acids. The ends were cut back, 7 bases at V and 5 bases at J, with 9 bases in the middle. The chain's CDR3 is CASKVGDQPQHF. The CDR3 DNA is TGTGCCAGCAAGGTAGGGGATCAGCCCCAGCATTTT.

The chain combines TRBV9 with TRBJ2-1, with 12 positions matching TRBD2. Germline assignment: CDR1 SGDLS and CDR2 YYNGEE. V gave up 1 base and J gave up 12 bases; unmatched junction bases: 11. The CDR3 contains 16 residues. The CDR3 coding sequence is TGTGCCAGCAGCGTAACTACCGGGACTAGCGGGCACGTGCAGTTCTTC. This codes for CASSVTTGTSGHVQFF.

This chain joins TRBV10-3 and TRBJ1-1; a weak D match, TRBD1 (6 bases). In germline, CDR1 is ENHRY, CDR2 SYGVKD. The CDR3 has 14 amino acids. V was cut by 6 bases and J by 3 bases, with 14 bases left in between. Here the CDR3 DNA reads TGTGCCATCAGACGACAGGAAATTTACACTGAAGCTTTCTTT. Translation gives CAIRRQEIYTEAFF.

V usage is TRBV6-5 and J usage is TRBJ2-7, with 7 bases lining up with TRBD2. V gave up 2 bases and J gave up 12 bases; unmatched junction bases: 4. The CDR3 is 11 amino acids. The germline V gene has CDR1 MNHEY and CDR2 SVGAGI. As DNA, the CDR3 is TGTGCCAGCAGTTACGGCGGGGGTACGTACTTC. It is translated as CASSYGGGTYF.

The genes are TRBV9 and TRBJ2-7; 10 nucleotides line up with TRBD2. CDR1 is SGDLS, CDR2 YYNGEE, per germline. The CDR3 runs 14 residues. With V trimmed by 4 bases and J by 4 bases, 5 bases remained unmatched. The DNA for the CDR3 is TGTGCCAGCAGCTTGACTAGCGGGCCGTACGAGCAGTACTTC. Encoded protein: CASSLTSGPYEQYF.

The chain employs TRBV28 and TRBJ1-1; D ambiguous. The CDR3 runs 12 residues. The ends were cut back, 2 bases at V and 4 bases at J, with 5 bases in the middle. Germline CDR1 MDHEN, CDR2 SYDVKM. CDR3: CASSLPGTEAFF. CDR3 bases: TGTGCCAGCAGTTTACCGGGCACTGAAGCTTTCTTT.